This entry concerns a single T cell receptor beta chain. The antigen is undetermined. The data derive from a study of PD-1 blockade in classical Hodgkin lymphoma. Study-wide findings and caveats: Complete responders possessed baseline diversity comparable to newly diagnosed patients.

This table comes from immunoSEQ multiplex PCR, and its TCRdb copy is limited to in-frame clones, with some not included. Altogether about 100,000 clones are present, 85% to 90% being singletons, with the ten largest covering under 8.5%. Trimming took off 0 bases at V and 9 bases at J, with 12 bases between the two ends. The CDR3 consists of 15 residues. Germline V lookup: CDR1 LGHNA, CDR2 YSLEER. Patients all relapsed after autologous stem cell transplantation, and there was variation in brentuximab vedotin exposure. The TCR comes from a human donor with classical Hodgkin lymphoma. The specimen comprised peripheral blood mononuclear cells (PBMCs), sampled before the second cycle of nivolumab. The rearrangement uses TRBV4-3 and TRBJ1-6, with D unresolved. For the CDR3, the DNA is TGCGCCAGCAGCCAAGATCATCACCCCCTTTCACCCCTCCACTTT. Amino acid sequence: CASSQDHHPLSPLHF.